This TCR beta chain was sequenced for a study of blood T cell repertoires in COVID-19. Overall study: Donors in Cohort 3 counted as recovered after two negative PCRs, clearance, or symptom resolution.

The J segment lost 6 bases and the V segment lost 4 bases, leaving 7 bases of the junction unmatched. From germline, CDR1 is SEHNR and CDR2 FQNEAQ (reference sequence). CDR3 length: 15 amino acids. Individuals aged about 18 to 89 years were recruited from roughly 22 US areas. Grouping used clinical history reported by participants in a survey and questionnaire. Original handling: How many nucleated cells were present was estimated from reference gene primer amplification. Only in-frame clones appear in the TCRdb table, and some are missing; sequencing was by immunoSEQ multiplex PCR. V and J calls and clone size are given by that table; D and trimming were obtained from the DNA. The sample holds over 200,000 clones, about nine tenths seen once.

Sample: PBMCs or T cells enriched from blood (not recorded which). V is TRBV7-9 and J is TRBJ1-4, with TRBD1 identical over 8 bases. This receptor was taken from a woman in her forties or fifties in a cohort exposed to, infected with or recovered from COVID-19 (not recorded which). In nucleotides, the CDR3 is TGTGCCAGCAGCTCCCGGACAGGGACAGATGAAAAACTGTTTTTT. As protein: CASSSRTGTDEKLFF.